Sequencing of this T cell receptor beta chain was carried out in a study of vaccination and CD4 T cells after COVID-19. About the research overall: Convalescent patients were SARS-CoV-2 positive by nasal swab PCR; 10 or so mild, one severe. Median draw time for post-COVID samples was about 100 days post-diagnosis (range 35 to 161). Study conclusions and caveats: With convalescent patients, a median about 90% of reactive clones emerged solely after vaccination.

Cultured CD4+ T-cell DNA underwent Oncomine TCR Beta short-read sequencing. One entry per CDR3 protein, called by TCRdb with MiXCR from the PCR reads. The table lists about 7,300 distinct CDR3 sequences, around half of them singletons, with 34% in the top ten. Treatment: 10-day PBMC culture with coronavirus spike peptide pools or control peptides (ViraFEST assay). A note on this clonotype: Its antigen is currently unknown.

The clonotype was recovered from a human donor who had recovered from COVID-19. Sequenced: CD4+ T cells from blood, cultured in vitro.

CDR3 in amino acids: CASSLGGARTEAFF. In nucleotides, the CDR3 is TGTGCCAGCAGCTTAGGGGGGGCGCGTACTGAAGCTTTCTTT. The chain has TRBV12-1 and TRBJ1-1; TRBD1, as called in the table, went unchecked against the DNA. TRBV12-1 is noted as a pseudogene. The CDR3 is made up of 14 amino acids.